This entry lists 11 T cell receptor beta chains sequenced from one sample in a study of cytomegalovirus exposure and HLA in healthy donors. Primers included in the PCR were 60 Vbeta and 13 Jbeta primers. The assay was immunoSEQ multiplex PCR, and TCRdb's table has in-frame clones only and misses some. This table holds about 180,000 clones, 75% to 85% found once. The specimen sequenced was PBMCs. Receptors were obtained from a woman between 25 and 40 years old in good health and CMV-seropositive.

This clone was detected only a few times. The V and J genes are TRBV6-1 and TRBJ1-2, with 7 bases matching TRBD1. V dropped 6 bases and J dropped 0; count of bases not matched to a gene: 7. CDR1 and CDR2 from the germline V gene are MNHNS and SASEGT. The length of the CDR3 is 15 residues. The CDR3 coding sequence is TGTGCCAGCAGCTCCCTCGGGACAGCTAACTATGGCTACACCTTC. Protein: CASSSLGTANYGYTF.

The rearrangement uses TRBV6-1 and TRBJ1-2; maybe TRBD1 (5 bases). Looked up from germline, CDR1 is MNHNS and CDR2 is SASEGT. Between the trimmed V and J ends, which lost 6 bases and 1 base, there was a span of 9 bases. CDR3 length equals 13 residues. The CDR3 sequence is CASRVTDNYGYTF. CDR3 nucleotides: TGTGCCAGCAGGGTGACAGATAACTATGGCTACACCTTC.

The CDR3 DNA sequence: TGTGCCTCGGGGGAAGCCAAAAACATTCAGTACTTC. The encoded protein is CASGEAKNIQYF. The rearrangement uses TRBV10-3 and TRBJ2-4; D possibly corresponds to TRBD2 (6 bases). The germline V gene encodes CDR1 ENHRY and CDR2 SYGVKD. V gave up 11 bases and J gave up 0 bases, with 8 bases separating them. The CDR3 extends over 12 amino acids.

The J gene is TRBJ2-2, the V gene TRBV4-1, with D possibly TRBD2 on 5 matching bases. Trimming left V 4 bases short and J 0 bases short, with 9 bases between. Germline lookup yields CDR1 MGHRA and CDR2 YSYEKL. CDR3 length: 15 residues. The CDR3 DNA reads TGCGCCAGCAGCCTCCGGGGTTCGAACACCGGGGAGCTGTTTTTT. It is translated as CASSLRGSNTGELFF.

This clone was counted once. The sample holds other DNA sequences that translate to the same CDR3. This sequence joins TRBV4-2 and TRBJ2-1; 9 bases agree with TRBD2. V shed 1 base, J shed 5 bases, and the junction held 12 bases outside the gene matches. In germline, CDR1 is LGHNA, CDR2 YNFKEQ. CDR3 length equals 18 residues. As DNA, the CDR3 is TGTGCCAGCAGCCAAGGGCCCAAGTGGACTAGCGCTGACAATGAGCAGTTCTTC. It codes for CASSQGPKWTSADNEQFF.

The V gene is TRBV11-3, the J gene TRBJ1-2; unclear D gene. CDR3 length: 12 residues. The germline gives CDR1 SGHNT, CDR2 YENEEA. V dropped 5 bases and J dropped 2 bases, with 6 bases sitting between them. Written as DNA, the CDR3 is TGTGCCAGCAGCGTCGGGAACTATGGCTACACCTTC. Encoded protein: CASSVGNYGYTF. The full variable domain, in which reference TRBV11-3 and TRBJ1-2 provide the parts outside the CDR3, is EAGVVQSPRYKIIEKKQPVAFWCNPISGHNTLYWYLQNLGQGPELLIRYENEEAVDDSQLPKDRFSAERLKGVDSTLKIQPAELGDSAVYLCASSVGNYGYTFGSGTRLTVV.

V is TRBV2 and J is TRBJ2-5, with 16 positions matching TRBD2. The CDR3 is made up of 19 amino acids. Trimming cost V 5 bases and J 0 bases; bases outside gene matches: 9. The V gene's germline CDR1 is SNHLY and CDR2 FYNNEI. CDR3 protein: CASSPSWGLAGGYQETQYF. The CDR3 region has the DNA TGTGCCAGCAGTCCATCTTGGGGACTAGCGGGGGGGTACCAAGAGACCCAGTACTTC.

The chain joins TRBV11-2 to TRBJ2-7; TRBD1 might be the D (6 bases). Trimming left V 5 bases short and J 6 bases short, with 17 bases between. The CDR3 is made up of 14 amino acids. The V gene's germline CDR1 is SGHAT and CDR2 FQNNGV. The DNA for the CDR3 is TGTGCCAGCAGCCGCACCCCGACAGGCCGCGAGCAGTACTTC. Encoded protein: CASSRTPTGREQYF.

The rearrangement joins TRBV5-6 to TRBJ1-2; D unresolved. The V gene's germline CDR1 is SGHDT and CDR2 YYEEEE. V shed 0 bases and J shed 6 bases, with 6 bases lying between them. The CDR3 consists of 12 residues. In nucleotides, the CDR3 is TGTGCCAGCAGCTTGGTTCGGGATGGCTACACCTTC. This codes for CASSLVRDGYTF.

This chain links TRBV7-3 with TRBJ2-7; TRBD1 matches at 8 bases. V shed 4 bases, J shed 4 bases, and the junction held 9 bases outside the gene matches. CDR3 length equals 15 residues. Germline loops: CDR1 SGHTA, CDR2 FQGTGA. Here the CDR3 DNA reads TGTGCCAGCAGCTACAGAGGGACAGGAGGGTACGAGCAGTACTTC. This gives the protein CASSYRGTGGYEQYF.

The gene calls are TRBV4-1 and TRBJ2-5; tentatively, D is TRBD1 (5 bases). Germline lookup yields CDR1 MGHRA and CDR2 YSYEKL. The CDR3 has 16 residues. Deletions cut 1 base from V and 2 bases from J, with 14 bases between. CDR3: CASSQVTAGRQETQYF. For the CDR3, the DNA is TGCGCCAGCAGCCAAGTGACGGCAGGGCGACAAGAGACCCAGTACTTC.